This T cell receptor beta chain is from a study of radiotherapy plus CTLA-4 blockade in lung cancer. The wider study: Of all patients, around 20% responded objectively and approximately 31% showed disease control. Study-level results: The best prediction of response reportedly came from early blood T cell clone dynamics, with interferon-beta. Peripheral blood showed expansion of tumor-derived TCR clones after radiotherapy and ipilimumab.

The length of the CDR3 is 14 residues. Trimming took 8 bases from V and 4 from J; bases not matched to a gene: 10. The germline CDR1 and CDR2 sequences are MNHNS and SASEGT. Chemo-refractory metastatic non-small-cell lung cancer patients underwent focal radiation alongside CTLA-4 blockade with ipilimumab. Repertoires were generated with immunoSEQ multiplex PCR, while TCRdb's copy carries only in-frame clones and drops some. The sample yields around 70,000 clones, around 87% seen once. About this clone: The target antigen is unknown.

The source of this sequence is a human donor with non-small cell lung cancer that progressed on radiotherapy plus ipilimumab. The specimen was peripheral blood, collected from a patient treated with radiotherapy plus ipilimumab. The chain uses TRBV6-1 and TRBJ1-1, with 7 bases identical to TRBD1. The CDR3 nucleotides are TGTGCCAGCCCCGTTCCCCCAGGGGGCACTGAAGCTTTCTTT. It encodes CASPVPPGGTEAFF.